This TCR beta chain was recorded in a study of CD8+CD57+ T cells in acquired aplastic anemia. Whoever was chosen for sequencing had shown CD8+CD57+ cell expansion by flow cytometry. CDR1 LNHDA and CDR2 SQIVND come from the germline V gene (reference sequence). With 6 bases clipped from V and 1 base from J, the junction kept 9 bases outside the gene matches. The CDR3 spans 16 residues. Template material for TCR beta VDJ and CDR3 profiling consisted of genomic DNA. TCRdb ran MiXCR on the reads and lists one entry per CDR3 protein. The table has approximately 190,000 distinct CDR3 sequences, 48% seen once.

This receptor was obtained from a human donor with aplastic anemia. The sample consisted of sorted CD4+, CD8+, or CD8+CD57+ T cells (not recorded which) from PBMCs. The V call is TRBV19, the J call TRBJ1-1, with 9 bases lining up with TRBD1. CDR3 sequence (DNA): TGTGCCAGTAGCCCGAGCGCGGGACAGGGGAACACTGAAGCTTTCTTT. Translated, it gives CASSPSAGQGNTEAFF.